The 10 T cell receptor beta chains below all came from one sample that was sequenced in a study of T cells after yellow fever vaccination. MiXCR, applied by TCRdb to the 5' RACE reads, yields one record per CDR3 protein. The sample has 250,000 or so distinct CDR3 sequences; 6.5% to 8.5% are singletons. The starting material was CD4+ T cells sorted from PBMCs, obtained 15 days after the yellow fever booster vaccination. Source of these receptors: a young man who received the YFV17D yellow fever vaccine.

Many counts were recorded for this clonotype. This chain uses TRBV7-2 with TRBJ2-7; no reliable D call. Deletions cut 5 bases from V and 0 bases from J, with 23 bases between. Looked up from germline, CDR1 is SGHTA and CDR2 is FQGNSA. The CDR3 is 18 amino acids. The CDR3 loop is CASSEGIKTPTSSYEQYF. The CDR3, as DNA: TGTGCCAGCAGCGAAGGAATAAAGACGCCGACCAGCTCCTACGAGCAGTACTTC.

The rearrangement joins TRBV20-1 to TRBJ2-5, with D possibly matching TRBD2 (5 bases). The CDR3 spans 13 residues. The V and J ends lost 0 bases and 3 bases respectively, with 8 bases between them. From germline, CDR1 is DFQATT and CDR2 SNEGSKA (reference sequence). The CDR3 coding sequence is TGCAGTGCTAGAGATCCCGGGGAAGAGACCCAGTACTTC. This sequence encodes CSARDPGEETQYF.

This clonotype was counted a few times. This CDR3 reads CASSVQGSGWAFF. For the CDR3, the DNA is TGTGCCAGCAGCGTACAAGGTTCAGGGTGGGCTTTCTTT. The chain combines TRBV6-6 with TRBJ1-1, with D possibly being TRBD1 (5 bases). V was clipped by 6 bases and J by 11 bases, with 19 bases between them. The CDR3 runs 13 residues. Per the germline V gene, CDR1 is MNHNY and CDR2 is SVGAGI (reference sequence).

This rearrangement joins TRBV7-2 to TRBJ1-1; D possibly corresponds to TRBD1 (6 bases). V lost 2 bases and J 1 base, leaving 8 bases between the germline ends. Germline lookup yields CDR1 SGHTA and CDR2 FQGNSA. The CDR3 extends over 14 amino acids. Written as DNA, the CDR3 is TGTGCCAGCAGCTTAAGGACAGCGAACACTGAAGCTTTCTTT. It specifies CASSLRTANTEAFF. The full variable domain, with the rest looked up from reference TRBV7-2 and TRBJ1-1, is GAGVSQSPSNKVTEKGKDVELRCDPISGHTALYWYRQSLGQGLEFLIYFQGNSAPDKSGLPSDRFSAERTGGSVSTLTIQRTQQEDSAVYLCASSLRTANTEAFFGQGTRLTVV.

This clonotype has a handful of counts. The rearrangement joins TRBV20-1 to TRBJ1-4, with D possibly matching TRBD1 (6 bases). Per the germline V gene, CDR1 is DFQATT and CDR2 is SNEGSKA (reference sequence). There are 13 residues in the CDR3. V dropped 5 bases and J dropped 5 bases, with 12 bases sitting between them. The CDR3 protein is CSASRQGNEKLFF. CDR3 DNA: TGCAGTGCTTCACGCCAGGGGAATGAAAAACTGTTTTTT.

The rearrangement uses TRBV7-2 and TRBJ2-7; TRBD2 agrees at 15 bases. The germline V gene encodes CDR1 SGHTA and CDR2 FQGNSA. V lost 6 bases to trimming and J lost 6 bases; unmatched junction nucleotides: 9. This CDR3 has 16 amino acids. CDR3 bases: TGTGCCAGCAGGGCTGTCGGGACTAGCGGGAGGTTCGAGCAGTACTTC. Its protein is CASRAVGTSGRFEQYF.

The rearrangement joins TRBV4-1 to TRBJ2-5, with 7 bases that match TRBD2. The CDR3 loop spans 14 amino acids. The junction had 8 bases not matched to a gene; V was cut back by 4 bases and J by 6 bases. Per germline, CDR1 MGHRA and CDR2 YSYEKL. DNA of the CDR3: TGCGCCAGCAGCCCGGGACTAACGAGCCAGACCCAGTACTTC. The encoded protein is CASSPGLTSQTQYF.

This clonotype has more than one count but fewer than ten. The J gene is TRBJ1-1, the V gene TRBV7-2, with D possibly being TRBD1 (5 bases). The germline CDR1 and CDR2 sequences are SGHTA and FQGNSA. The CDR3 is 15 amino acids. Trimming shortened V by 3 bases and J by 1 base, and 12 bases separated the two germline ends. The CDR3 spells CASSLRGTTNTEAFF. For the CDR3, the DNA is TGTGCCAGCAGCTTGAGGGGCACAACGAACACTGAAGCTTTCTTT.

In this sample, this clonotype turned up a few times. The gene calls are TRBV24-1 and TRBJ2-7; no definite D call. V lost 4 bases, J lost 3 bases, and 12 bases lay in between. This CDR3 has 14 amino acids. Germline CDR1 KGHDR, CDR2 SFDVKD. The DNA of the CDR3 is TGTGCCACCAGTGACCCCGCCACGGGCTACGAGCAGTACTTC. It translates to CATSDPATGYEQYF.

This clonotype was detected ten times or more. The V and J genes are TRBV29-1 and TRBJ2-2; the D gene is possibly TRBD2 (6 bases). V was clipped by 6 bases and J by 6 bases, with 11 bases between them. The germline CDR1 and CDR2 sequences are SQVTM and ANQGSEA. The CDR3 has 12 residues. For the CDR3, the DNA is TGCAGCGTGGGTAGCGGCCCCGGGGAGCTGTTTTTT. This translates into CSVGSGPGELFF.